What follows describes a single TCR beta chain. What it binds is unknown. Time point here: newly diagnosed GD, antithyroid drugs for less than 3 months. PBMCs were the source of the RNA used for TCR sequencing. Germline CDR1 LNHDA, CDR2 SQIVND (reference sequence). This CDR3 spans 12 amino acids. The V end was cut by 4 bases, the J end by 5 bases, with 8 bases between. The data belong to a study of regulatory T cells in long-lasting Graves disease. Study outcomes and limitations: In persistent patients, shared public clonotypes (over 2,500) outnumbered those in new patients (about 970).

Arm-PCR of CDR3 regions and iRepertoire HTBI primers were the basis on which TCR beta libraries were built. MiXCR, applied by TCRdb to the multiplex PCR reads, yields one record per CDR3 protein. The data hold approximately 390,000 distinct CDR3 sequences, with 15% to 20% observed a single time. This sample was also put to use in a study of T cells in Graves' hyperthyroidism and ophthalmopathy. That paper notes: Patients were excluded for uncontrolled infection, other autoimmune disease, pregnancy or lactation. The study based diagnoses on clinical symptoms, serum thyroxine and TRAb, thyroid ultrasound and orbital computed tomography. Researchers ran a first-round RT-PCR on the TCR CDR3 using the HTBI primer set.

The sequence was obtained from a woman under 30 with Graves disease. Source: peripheral blood mononuclear cells (PBMCs), taken at new diagnosis, from a patient treated with antithyroid drugs. The rearrangement links TRBV19 to TRBJ1-2; D gene unclear. The CDR3 DNA reads as TGTGCCAGTAGTAACACGGATTATGGCTACACCTTC. This translates into CASSNTDYGYTF. Combining the CDR3 with reference TRBV19 and TRBJ1-2 gives the whole variable domain DGGITQSPKYLFRKEGQNVTLSCEQNLNHDAMYWYRQDPGQGLRLIYYSQIVNDFQKGDIAEGYSVSREKKESFPLTVTSAQKNPTAFYLCASSNTDYGYTFGSGTRLTVV.